This T cell receptor (beta chain) comes out of a study of cytomegalovirus exposure and HLA in healthy donors (TCRdb year 2017). About the full investigation: In an earlier analysis of 587 of the donors, 276 Gb of sequence data and 90 million to 130 million unique TCR beta sequences from approximately 180 million T cells were reported. Both class I and class II loci were covered by HLA typing, at four-digit resolution. An early release that covered fewer than 750 HLA-typed donors contained about 300 gigabases of sequencing data and roughly 84 million unique TCR sequences. A later genetic analysis took genome-wide SNP genotypes for about 55% of the roughly 670 donors and used that subset as a discovery cohort. The number of donors typed differed by locus, with roughly 629-640 for A, B, C, DRB1 and DQB1, around 520 for DQA1, 600 to 610 for DPA1, and some 450 for DPB1. In addition to the first cohort of 666 subjects, a separate validation cohort of about 120 different subjects was used. The study combined high-throughput TCR immunosequencing, statistical association of individual TCRs with disease status, and machine learning to predict cytomegalovirus infection status. About five DR-DQ haplotypes were treated as single units for association and clustering because of strong linkage in the cohort. An earlier analysis of roughly 580 of the donors used high-throughput TCR beta sequencing to judge whether each TCR beta V gene segment behaved as functional or pseudogenic. The later analysis used no new phenotypic data to find candidate immune exposures, relying instead on TCR beta sequences and their occurrence across donors. The study used immunosequencing to profile the T cell repertoires of some 600 subjects and linked those repertoires to cytomegalovirus serostatus. The study aimed to test whether cataloging public T cell receptors could reveal signatures of past pathogen exposure. Among the roughly 400 genotyped donors, around 81% belonged to the genetic ancestry cluster associated with self-reported Caucasian donors. Donor age, sex, ethnicity and CMV serostatus were compiled alongside the repertoire data. To study patterns of TCR occurrence, a later analysis re-analyzed previously published TCR beta repertoires from 550 to 800 donors and added high-resolution HLA genotyping. Every repertoire in the discovery cohort had been generated on one and the same sequencing platform. Across approximately 400 genotyped donors of the cohort, an average of approximately 200,000 unique TCR beta nucleotide sequences per donor were sequenced, and roughly 20% of those sequences were non-productive.

Remarks on this clone: No antigen is known for it. Qualities for individual bases were not recorded, and no much larger clone is one base off.

Library preparation used the immunoSEQ multiplex PCR assay. For the multiplex PCR, a mixture combining 60 forward primers for TCR Vbeta segments and 13 reverse primers for TCR Jbeta segments was used. A multiplex PCR assay on genomic DNA amplified the CDR3 region of rearranged TCR beta genes. On the Illumina HiSeq System, the amplified TCR beta libraries were sequenced as 87-base-pair reads. In the original analysis: A later analysis counted some 74 million unique TCR beta chains across the 600 to 850 repertoires, and around 9.9 million of these chains were shared by at least two donors. A nearest-neighbor algorithm error-corrected the raw reads and collapsed the reads into unique sequences, merging closely related sequences to remove PCR and sequencing errors. CDR3 sequences were aligned to IMGT reference sequences to assign V, D and J gene segments. For a sequence to be retained, a match of at least six nucleotides to both a V gene segment and a J gene segment was required. A rearrangement was called productive if the CDR3 had no stop codons and remained in frame with V and J, and every other rearrangement was called non-productive. CDR3 was defined by IMGT convention, running from the second conserved V-encoded cysteine to the conserved J-encoded phenylalanine. Sequences without an unambiguous match to a single V gene segment were excluded from the earlier analysis of approximately 600 of the donors. In an earlier analysis of 587 of the donors, a V segment was called functional when productive rearrangements were above 56.7%, and segregating when the standard deviation between donors exceeded 5%. A statistical classification framework was built for diagnosing cytomegalovirus status from the catalog of TCR beta chain sequences. In a later analysis, TCR nucleotide sequences were compared against IMGT/GENE-DB human TR gene sequences so that V and J genes could be assigned. Using the TCRdist pipeline, a later analysis assigned CDR3 sequences along with most-parsimonious VDJ recombination scenarios. A later analysis defined each TCR beta chain by its CDR3 amino acid sequence plus V-gene family, and excluded reads lacking a unique V-gene family. As a way to deal with suspected cross-contamination and a sequencing artifact, a later analysis dropped 592 nucleotide sequences that were highly shared and had low generation probability. A later analysis calculated a clonal expansion index for each public chain from normalized within-repertoire ranks of inferred template counts. A later analysis computed generation probabilities with a VDJ recombination model fitted to out-of-frame rearrangements, and checked the results against IGoR. In a later analysis, TCR-TCR, TCR-HLA and TCR-CMV co-occurrence was scored with hypergeometric tests, and a repertoire-size bias correction was applied to TCR pairs. In a later analysis, false discovery rates were estimated by permuting HLA or CMV assignments 20 times. In a later analysis, co-occurring TCRs were grouped with DBSCAN, and TCRdist sequence similarity was added when clustering was performed within HLA-allele-positive subsets. Repertoires with fewer than 30,000 or more than 120,000 public chains, plus five repertoires with anomalous nucleotide sharing, were excluded from co-occurrence clustering. Entries here come from immuneACCESS through TCRdb and include only in-frame sequences with V and J called. Some clones fail to appear in such tables; in the studies checked, an unresolved V gene covers under half of the shortfall, and the cause of the remainder is unknown. Clone size and V and J calls were adopted from that table, with D and trimming inferred from the DNA. In all, the sample holds about 200,000 clones, and roughly 80% of those were seen once. In total, the top ten clones hold approximately 2.5% of the sample.

In total, roughly 670 healthy bone marrow donors made up the cohort. At the time of sampling, all cohort members were nominally healthy, though unrecorded immune exposures were likely present. The donor tested CMV seronegative and was one of the 352 seronegative cohort members. Each donor provided a peripheral blood sample, and peripheral blood mononuclear cells were used for TCR beta sequencing. Genomic DNA extraction from the blood cell samples was performed with the Qiagen DNeasy Blood Extraction Kit. What the work shows at the level of the full study, not this receptor alone: Around 16 rarely observed V segments, including chromosome 9 orphons, were excluded from the earlier analysis of 550 to 700 of the donors because counts were too low. In vitro tests confirmed that three of the cytomegalovirus-associated TCR beta chains recognize cytomegalovirus antigens. This cohort had only TCR beta chains sequenced, and the lack of alpha or paired-chain data limited which features could be detected. Sequencing depth was assumed to be roughly uniform across donors in the presence/absence analyses, though that assumption may not hold. Specific HLA alleles were associated with 15,000 to 20,000 TCR beta sequences at a false discovery rate of 0.05 in a later analysis. Linkage disequilibrium might explain the correlated functional status among segregating V segments, but an unknown experimental factor could not be excluded. An association between a missense DCLRE1C variant and V-gene and J-gene trimming of TCR beta chains was found in a later genetic analysis and replicated in an independent cohort. It was suggested by the authors that the approach could potentially be generalized to other disease states and immunological phenotypes. Because HLA typing was unavailable for some donors at each locus, only the typed subset was used in association tests. In an earlier analysis of 450 to 750 of the donors, most TCR beta V segments appeared in productive rearrangements about 87% or about 30% of the time, broadly matching IMGT annotations. The 87-base-pair reads could not distinguish some IMGT-functional V segments, including TRBV6-2 and TRBV6-3, so those segments were excluded. Most TCR sequences were observed very rarely across donors, whereas some public TCRs were present in many individuals. Immune exposure information for the cohort was limited to CMV serostatus. Assigning TCR associations to individual alleles was difficult when HLA alleles, especially DR and DQ, strongly co-occurred. Compared with equally common non-associated chains, HLA-associated TCR beta chains in a later analysis were more clonally expanded and had lower generation probabilities. A later analysis found that most CMV-associated TCR beta chains appeared HLA-restricted, with HLA associations seemingly driven largely by CMV exposure. In a later genetic analysis, fewer N-insertions in productive TCRs were reported among donors in an Asian-associated ancestry cluster than the approximately 710-donor mean. The classifier was reported to diagnose cytomegalovirus status with high specificity and sensitivity in both the original cohort and the validation cohort. A further reported finding was that TCR beta sequences accurately predicted the HLA-A and HLA-B alleles for most subjects in the first cohort. Several of the top co-occurrence clusters appeared to be linked to parvovirus B19, influenza, CMV and Epstein-Barr virus, according to a later analysis. A cluster of highly shared sequence variants was judged likely to be a technical artifact of the sequencing pipeline. A total of some 180 TCR beta chains were listed by the study as associated with cytomegalovirus. In a later analysis, TCR association rates were found to vary across HLA loci, with the most associated TCRs seen for DRB1 alleles and the fewest for HLA-C alleles.

V trim: 3 bases; J trim: 3 bases; unmatched bases: 16. There are 18 amino acids in the CDR3, from cysteine to phenylalanine inclusive. Here the CDR3 DNA is all that survives: 54 bases in frame from base 1. CDR1 and CDR2 (LNHDA, SQIVND) derive from the germline V gene (reference sequence). Material: PBMCs. This chain joins TRBV19 to TRBJ2-7; 8 central bases correspond to TRBD1. The sequence derives from a woman in her 40s in good health and CMV-seronegative. The CDR3 reads as follows: CASSMRDPTTGAFYEQYF. The nucleotides read TGTGCCAGTAGTATGAGGGACCCCACGACAGGGGCTTTCTACGAGCAGTACTTC.